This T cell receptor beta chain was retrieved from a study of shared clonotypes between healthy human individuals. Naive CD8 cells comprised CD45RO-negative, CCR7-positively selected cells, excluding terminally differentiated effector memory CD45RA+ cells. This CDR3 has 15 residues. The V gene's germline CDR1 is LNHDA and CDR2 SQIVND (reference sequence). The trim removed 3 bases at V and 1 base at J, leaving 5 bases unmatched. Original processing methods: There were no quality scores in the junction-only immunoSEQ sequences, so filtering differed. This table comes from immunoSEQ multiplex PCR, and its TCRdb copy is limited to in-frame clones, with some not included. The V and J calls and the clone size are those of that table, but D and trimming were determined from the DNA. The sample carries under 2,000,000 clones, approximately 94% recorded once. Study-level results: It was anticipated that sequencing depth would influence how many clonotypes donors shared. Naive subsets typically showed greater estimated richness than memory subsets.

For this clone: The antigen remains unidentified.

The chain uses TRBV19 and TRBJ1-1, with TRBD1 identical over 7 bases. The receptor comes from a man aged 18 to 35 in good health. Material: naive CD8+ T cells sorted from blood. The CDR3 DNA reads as TGTGCCAGTAGTATTGTGGGGACAGCGAACACTGAAGCTTTCTTT. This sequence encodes CASSIVGTANTEAFF.